These 27 T cell receptor beta chains were sequenced from one sample in a study of post-analysis software for immune sequencing data. Whole-study findings and limits: TRBV segments more frequent in patients than in controls numbered roughly 5 and included TRBV5-6, TRBV5-1 and TRBV20-1.

These receptors have no identified antigens. Unique molecular identifiers were present in the TCR beta cDNA libraries. MiXCR, applied by TCRdb to the PCR reads, yields one record per CDR3 protein. This sample has more than 500,000 distinct CDR3 sequences, with 30% to 40% found just once. The source material was blood. The origin of the receptors is a girl younger than 18 with multiple sclerosis.

This clonotype was counted only a few times. A read error may produce the germline difference seen at one junction end. V usage is TRBV20-1 and J usage is TRBJ2-3, with 7 nucleotides matching TRBD2. Germline CDR1 DFQATT, CDR2 SNEGSKA (reference sequence). The CDR3 has 13 residues. CDR3 loop: CRASSGPTDTQYF. CDR3 nucleotides: TGCCGTGCTAGTAGCGGGCCCACAGATACGCAGTATTTT.

The rearrangement uses TRBV6-5 and TRBJ1-2; tentatively, D is TRBD1 (5 bases). The V and J ends lost 5 bases and 0 bases respectively, with 16 bases between them. Germline V gene lookup returns CDR1 MNHEY and CDR2 SVGAGI. This CDR3 spans 16 amino acids. The CDR3 is CASSLKGRAANYGYTF. In nucleotides, the CDR3 is TGTGCCAGCAGTCTCAAGGGCAGGGCTGCTAACTATGGCTACACCTTC.

This clonotype has more than one count but fewer than ten. V is TRBV5-1 and J is TRBJ2-5; tentatively, D is TRBD1 (6 bases). The germline CDR1 and CDR2 sequences are SGHRS and YFSETQ. V was trimmed by 7 bases and J by 2 bases, leaving 15 bases between them. This CDR3 spans 14 amino acids. The CDR3 sequence: CASSTGERQETQYF. The CDR3 nucleotides are TGCGCCAGCTCGACAGGAGAGAGGCAAGAGACCCAGTACTTC.

With regard to this clonotype: A read error may be the cause here, since a much bigger clone is one base away. The DNA of the CDR3 is TGCAGCGCTGTAGCGGGGGGAGCCTACGAGCAGTACTTC. Translation gives CSAVAGGAYEQYF. This chain links TRBV29-1 with TRBJ2-7, with 10 bases identical to TRBD2. This CDR3 is built from 13 residues. Germline V gives CDR1 SQVTM, CDR2 ANQGSEA. Unmatched junction bases numbered 5, after V lost 7 bases and J lost 2 bases.

This clonotype was recorded at least ten times. The chain is built from TRBV10-3 and TRBJ1-2; D ambiguous. Germline CDR1 is ENHRY and CDR2 is SYGVKD. The CDR3 is made up of 12 amino acids. The ends were cut back, 0 bases at V and 3 bases at J, with 2 bases in the middle. CDR3 sequence: CAISESDYGYTF. The CDR3 region has the DNA TGTGCCATCAGTGAGTCGGACTATGGCTACACCTTC.

In this sample, this clonotype turned up a few times. The V and J genes are TRBV5-1 and TRBJ1-4, with 8 bases lining up with TRBD1. The CDR3 consists of 15 residues. The V gene end was trimmed by 6 bases and the J gene end by 0 bases; junction bases not matched to a gene: 4. CDR1 is SGHRS, CDR2 YFSETQ, per germline. The CDR3 nucleotides are TGCGCCAGCAAGGGACAGGATGCAACTAATGAAAAACTGTTTTTT. Its protein is CASKGQDATNEKLFF.

CDR3 in amino acids: CASRSFSSPIYEQYF. The CDR3 nucleotides read TGTGCCAGCAGGTCTTTCAGTTCCCCTATCTACGAGCAGTACTTC. The chain joins TRBV5-6 to TRBJ2-7; D unclear. The germline gives CDR1 SGHDT, CDR2 YYEEEE. CDR3 size: 15 residues. Trimming cost V 5 bases and J 3 bases, with 18 bases left between them. The entire variable domain, with the rest obtained from reference TRBV5-6 and TRBJ2-7, is as follows: DAGVTQSPTHLIKTRGQQVTLRCSPKSGHDTVSWYQQALGQGPQFIFQYYEEEERQRGNFPDRFSGHQFPNYSSELNVNALLLGDSALYLCASRSFSSPIYEQYFGPGTRLTVT.

This clonotype has only a few counts. The CDR3 loop reads CASSLAGSGGPDTQYF. DNA of the CDR3: TGCGCCAGCAGCTTGGCCGGATCGGGGGGCCCGGATACGCAGTATTTT. The genes are TRBV5-1 and TRBJ2-3, with D perhaps TRBD2 (7 bases). The CDR3 has 16 residues. Germline loops: CDR1 SGHRS, CDR2 YFSETQ. Trimming stripped 0 bases from V and 6 bases from J, with 17 bases between.

The chain joins TRBV3-1 to TRBJ2-5, with 8 positions matching TRBD2. CDR3 length: 15 amino acids. The germline gives CDR1 LGHDT, CDR2 YNNKEL (reference sequence). V was clipped by 3 bases and J by 5 bases; unmatched bases: 8. CDR3 bases: TGTGCCAGCAGCCAGGCCGGGACTAGGAGCGAGACCCAGTACTTC. Translation: CASSQAGTRSETQYF.

The gene calls are TRBV7-6 and TRBJ2-7; D is ambiguous. The last part of the DNA fits TRBJ2-5 better; the J call may be wrong. This CDR3 is built from 14 residues. Germline CDR1 is SGHVS and CDR2 is FNYEAQ. The CDR3 bases are TGTGCCAGCAGCCCTGGTGGGTTCCGGGAGACCCAGTACTTC. This sequence encodes CASSPGGFRETQYF.

This chain uses TRBV6-6 with TRBJ2-5, with a possible D match to TRBD1 (5 bases). With 6 bases removed from V and 0 bases from J, the gap between germline ends came to 11 bases. The CDR3 extends over 14 amino acids. Germline V gives CDR1 MNHNY, CDR2 SVGAGI (reference sequence). The CDR3 DNA is TGTGCCAGCAGGTACAGCAGGGACCAAGAGACCCAGTACTTC. Protein product: CASRYSRDQETQYF.

Concerning this clonotype: Being one base from a much bigger clone, this may be a read error. V gene TRBV15 combines with J gene TRBJ2-3; D might be TRBD2 (5 bases). Germline-derived CDR1 and CDR2 are LNHNV and YYDKDF (reference sequence). The length of the CDR3 is 12 residues. The chain's CDR3 is CVTSPGLGTQYF. The CDR3 nucleotides read TGTGTCACCAGCCCGGGATTAGGGACGCAGTATTTT.

The chain combines TRBV20-1 with TRBJ2-1; no clear D gene. The CDR3 is 12 amino acids. The germline V gene has CDR1 DFQATT and CDR2 SNEGSKA (reference sequence). V was cut by 6 bases and J by 8 bases, with 14 bases left in between. Written as DNA, the CDR3 is TGCAGTGCCCCGCAGTCACTGGATGAGCAGTTCTTC. Protein: CSAPQSLDEQFF.

This clonotype was counted between two and nine times. J is TRBJ2-7 and V is TRBV27; D may be TRBD1 (6 bases). The germline CDR1 and CDR2 sequences are MNHEY and SMNVEV (reference sequence). This CDR3 spans 14 amino acids. The ends were cut back, 5 bases at V and 2 bases at J, with 13 bases in the middle. The CDR3 DNA sequence: TGTGCCAGCAGTCCGGGACAAGCCCCCTACGAGCAGTACTTC. Its translation: CASSPGQAPYEQYF.

This chain connects TRBV20-1 to TRBJ2-3, with 7 bases aligning to TRBD1. This CDR3 region has 14 residues. Germline CDR1 reads DFQATT; CDR2 reads SNEGSKA (reference sequence). After removal of 6 bases from V and 1 base from J, the junction contained 7 bases not matched to a gene. The CDR3 coding sequence is TGCAGTGCGACCCAGGGGGTTCGCACAGATACGCAGTATTTT. Amino acid sequence: CSATQGVRTDTQYF.

The rearrangement links TRBV6-6 to TRBJ2-5; the D is unclear. This CDR3 contains 14 residues. Trimming left V 5 bases short and J 5 bases short, with 15 bases between. Germline CDR1 and CDR2: MNHNY and SVGAGI (reference sequence). CDR3 sequence (DNA): TGTGCCAGCAGTCCAAACACCGTGGCGGAGACCCAGTACTTC. This translates into CASSPNTVAETQYF.

This clonotype was seen more than once but under ten times. The chain carries TRBV27 and TRBJ1-1; 10 positions match TRBD1. This CDR3 is 15 amino acids long. Germline V CDR1 and CDR2: MNHEY, SMNVEV (reference sequence). The junction had 4 bases not matched to a gene; V was cut back by 6 bases and J by 0 bases. CDR3 in amino acids: CASRRDRGLNTEAFF. The CDR3 DNA reads TGTGCCAGCAGGAGGGACAGGGGTTTGAACACTGAAGCTTTCTTT.

This sequence joins TRBV5-5 and TRBJ2-3, with TRBD1 identical over 10 bases. The CDR3 covers 14 residues. With 4 bases clipped from V and 5 bases from J, the junction kept 4 bases outside the gene matches. Per the germline V gene, CDR1 is SGHKS and CDR2 is YYEKEE (reference sequence). The CDR3 DNA reads TGTGCCAGCAGCGATCGGACAGGGGGAGATACGCAGTATTTT. Protein product: CASSDRTGGDTQYF.

Concerning this clonotype itself: One junction end does not reproduce the germline sequence, and a read error may be involved. This chain joins TRBV6-1 and TRBJ1-1, with D perhaps matching TRBD1 (5 bases). The length of the CDR3 is 17 residues. Germline CDR1 is MNHNS and CDR2 is SASEGT. The DNA for the CDR3 is TGTGCCAGCAGTGCCCCGGGGCCCCTCGGCGGGAACACTGTAGCTTTCTTT. The encoded protein is CASSAPGPLGGNTVAFF.

V is TRBV7-9 and J is TRBJ2-7; D might be TRBD2 (5 bases). The germline V gene has CDR1 SEHNR and CDR2 FQNEAQ (reference sequence). The CDR3 consists of 12 residues. Trimming removed 5 bases at V and 7 bases at J, with 12 bases between. The chain's CDR3 is CASSPSEREQYF. CDR3 nucleotides: TGTGCCAGCAGCCCCAGTGAGCGGGAGCAGTACTTC.

Only a few counts were recorded for this clonotype. The rearrangement links TRBV3-1 to TRBJ2-7, with D perhaps assigned TRBD1 or TRBD2 (5 bases each). With 1 base removed from V and 6 bases from J, the gap between germline ends came to 13 bases. Germline V gives CDR1 LGHDT, CDR2 YNNKEL (reference sequence). The CDR3 length is 14 residues. In DNA, the CDR3 is TGTGCCAGCAGCCAAGGTGGGTGGGGGAGCGAGCAGTACTTC. Translation: CASSQGGWGSEQYF.

This clonotype was detected only a few times. The chain uses TRBV25-1 and TRBJ2-7, with D maybe TRBD1 (5 bases). V was clipped by 3 bases and J by 5 bases, with 5 bases between them. This CDR3 is built from 11 residues. The germline V gene has CDR1 MGHDK and CDR2 SYGVNS. CDR3 DNA sequence: TGTGCCAGCAGTGACAGGGACGAGCAGTACTTC. Residues: CASSDRDEQYF.

The chain links TRBV5-4 to TRBJ1-1, with TRBD1 identical over 10 bases. This CDR3 is built from 16 residues. V shed 4 bases, J shed 5 bases, and the junction held 11 bases outside the gene matches. Germline V lookup: CDR1 SGHNT, CDR2 YYREEE (reference sequence). CDR3 in DNA: TGTGCCAGCAGCCCCGACCATGACAGGGGGCGAACTGAAGCTTTCTTT. Encoded protein: CASSPDHDRGRTEAFF.

CDR3 sequence reads: CASSDVSGTLNTEAFF. CDR3 nucleotide sequence: TGTGCCAGCAGTGACGTGTCCGGGACACTTAACACTGAAGCTTTCTTT. The chain recombines TRBV12-3 or TRBV12-4 with TRBJ1-1; weak D call: TRBD1 (6 bases). This CDR3 comprises 16 residues. The ends were cut back, 5 bases at V and 2 bases at J, with 18 bases in the middle.

V and J are TRBV6-1 and TRBJ2-2; D may match TRBD1 or TRBD2 (5 bases each). V lost 6 bases to trimming and J lost 0 bases, with 11 bases between them. Germline V gene sequence: CDR1 MNHNS, CDR2 SASEGT. This CDR3 has 15 residues. This CDR3 is CASRPWGTNTGELFF. For the CDR3, the DNA is TGTGCCAGCAGGCCCTGGGGGACGAACACCGGGGAGCTGTTTTTT.

V gene TRBV7-3 combines with J gene TRBJ2-5; 11 positions match TRBD2. The CDR3 length is 15 residues. From germline, CDR1 is SGHTA and CDR2 FQGTGA. V dropped 5 bases and J dropped 3; count of bases not matched to a gene: 5. Here the CDR3 reads CASSPQGLAEETQYF. The CDR3 DNA is TGTGCCAGCAGCCCTCAGGGACTAGCGGAAGAGACCCAGTACTTC.

This clonotype was picked up a small number of times. This chain joins TRBV11-2 and TRBJ2-6; 7 bases line up with TRBD2. The germline gives CDR1 SGHAT, CDR2 FQNNGV. The J segment lost 4 bases and the V segment lost 5 bases, leaving 8 bases of the junction unmatched. The CDR3 spans 16 residues. In nucleotides, the CDR3 is TGTGCCAGCAGCCCGGGGAGGGCCTCAGGGGCCAACGTCCTGACTTTC. Residues: CASSPGRASGANVLTF.